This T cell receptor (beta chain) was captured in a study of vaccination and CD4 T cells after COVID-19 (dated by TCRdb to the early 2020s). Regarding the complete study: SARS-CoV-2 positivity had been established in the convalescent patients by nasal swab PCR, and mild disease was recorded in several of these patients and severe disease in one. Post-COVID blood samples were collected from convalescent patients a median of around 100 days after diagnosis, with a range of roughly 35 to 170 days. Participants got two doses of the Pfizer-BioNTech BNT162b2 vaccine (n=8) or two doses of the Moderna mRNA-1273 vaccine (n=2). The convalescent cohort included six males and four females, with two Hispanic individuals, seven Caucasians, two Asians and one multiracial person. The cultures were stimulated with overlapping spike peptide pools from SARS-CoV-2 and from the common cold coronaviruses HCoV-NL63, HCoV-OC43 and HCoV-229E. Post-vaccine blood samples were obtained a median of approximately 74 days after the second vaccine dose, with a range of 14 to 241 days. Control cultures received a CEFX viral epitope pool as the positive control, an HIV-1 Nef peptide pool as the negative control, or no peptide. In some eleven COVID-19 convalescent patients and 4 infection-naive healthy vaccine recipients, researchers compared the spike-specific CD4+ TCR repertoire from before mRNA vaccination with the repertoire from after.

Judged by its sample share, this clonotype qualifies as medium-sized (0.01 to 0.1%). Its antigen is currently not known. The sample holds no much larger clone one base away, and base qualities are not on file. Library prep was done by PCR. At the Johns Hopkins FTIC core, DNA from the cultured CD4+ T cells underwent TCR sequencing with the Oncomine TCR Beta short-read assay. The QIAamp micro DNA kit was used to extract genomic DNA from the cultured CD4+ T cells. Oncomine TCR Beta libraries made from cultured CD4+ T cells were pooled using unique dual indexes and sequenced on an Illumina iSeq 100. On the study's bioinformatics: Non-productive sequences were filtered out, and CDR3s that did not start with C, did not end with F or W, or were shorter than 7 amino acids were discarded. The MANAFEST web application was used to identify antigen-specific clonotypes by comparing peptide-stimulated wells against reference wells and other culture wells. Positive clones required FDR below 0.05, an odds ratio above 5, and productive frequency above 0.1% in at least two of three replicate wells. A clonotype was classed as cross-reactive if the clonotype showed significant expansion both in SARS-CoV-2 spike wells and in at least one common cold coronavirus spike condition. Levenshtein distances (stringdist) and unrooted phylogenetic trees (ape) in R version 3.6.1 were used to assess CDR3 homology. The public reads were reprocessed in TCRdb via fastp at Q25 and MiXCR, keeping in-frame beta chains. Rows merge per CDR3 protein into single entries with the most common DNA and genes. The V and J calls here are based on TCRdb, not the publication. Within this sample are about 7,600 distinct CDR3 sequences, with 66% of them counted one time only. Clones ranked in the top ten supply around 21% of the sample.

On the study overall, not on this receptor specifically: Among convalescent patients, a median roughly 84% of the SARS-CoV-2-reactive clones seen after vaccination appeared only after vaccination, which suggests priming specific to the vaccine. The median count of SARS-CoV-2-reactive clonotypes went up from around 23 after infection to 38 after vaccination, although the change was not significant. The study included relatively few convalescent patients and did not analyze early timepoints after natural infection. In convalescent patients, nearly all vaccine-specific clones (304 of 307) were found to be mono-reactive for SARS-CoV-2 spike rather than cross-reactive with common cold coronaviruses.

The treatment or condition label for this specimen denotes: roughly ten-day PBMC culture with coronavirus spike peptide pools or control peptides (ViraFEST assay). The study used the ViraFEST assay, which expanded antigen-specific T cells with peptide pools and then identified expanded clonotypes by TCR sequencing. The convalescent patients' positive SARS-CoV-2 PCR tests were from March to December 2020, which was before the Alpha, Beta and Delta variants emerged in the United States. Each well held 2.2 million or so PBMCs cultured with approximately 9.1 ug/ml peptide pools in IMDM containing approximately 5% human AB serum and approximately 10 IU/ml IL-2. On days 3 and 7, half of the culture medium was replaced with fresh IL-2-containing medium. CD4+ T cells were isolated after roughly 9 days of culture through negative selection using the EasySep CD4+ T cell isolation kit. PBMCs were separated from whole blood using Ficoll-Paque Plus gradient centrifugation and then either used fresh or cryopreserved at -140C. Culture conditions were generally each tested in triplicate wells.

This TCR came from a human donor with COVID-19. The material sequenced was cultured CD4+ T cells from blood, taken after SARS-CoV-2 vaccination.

The DNA sequence is as follows: TGTGCCAGCAGTTTTTTGACCGAGACCCAGTACTTC. Protein translation: CASSFLTETQYF. Recombination linked TRBV12-3 or TRBV12-4 to TRBJ2-5; no D segment can be confidently identified. The cysteine opens and the phenylalanine closes a CDR3 of 12 amino acids. Of the read, only the CDR3 DNA is kept; its 36 bases are in frame from base 1. V and J lose 3 bases and 5 bases, and a span of 7 bases separates them.